This is a list of T cell receptor beta chains from one sample in a study of cytomegalovirus exposure and HLA in healthy donors. Clones were sequenced by immunoSEQ multiplex PCR, and TCRdb holds only the in-frame ones, with some missing. The sample lists about 180,000 clones, 65% to 85% occurring once. Sequences were obtained from PBMCs. These TCRs come from a girl aged 5 to 17 in good health and CMV-seropositive. Each CDR3 is given with its conserved first and last residue. A D gene is named only where the DNA matches it firmly. Only part of the rows carry a size: once, few, many, or a class if the clone is expanded.

TGCGCCAGCGGTCTAGCGGGAGTAGAAGATACGCAGTATTTT CASGLAGVEDTQYF TRBJ2-3 TRBD2 - TRBV10-1
TGCGCCAGCAGCCAAGCAGGGGAATATCAGCCCCAGCATTTT CASSQAGEYQPQHF TRBJ1-5 - - TRBV4-1
TGTGCCAGCAGCCCCCCAGGTAGGAGGGAGACCCAGTACTTC CASSPPGRRETQYF TRBJ2-5 - - TRBV6-6
TGTGCCTGGAGTGTCCGCCCCAGCGGGAGGGCCACCGGGGAGCTGTTTTTT CAWSVRPSGRATGELFF TRBJ2-2 TRBD2 few TRBV30
TGCGCCAGCAGTGAAGCGGTGTCAGATATCGCTAACTATGGCTACACCTTC CASSEAVSDIANYGYTF TRBJ1-2 - - TRBV10-2
TGTGCCATCAGTGGTCGGGCGGGAGGGCCATCCTACGAGCAGTACTTC CAISGRAGGPSYEQYF TRBJ2-7 TRBD2 - TRBV10-3
TGTGCCAGCAGTTACTCCTTAGCATCAGATACGCAGTATTTT CASSYSLASDTQYF TRBJ2-3 - - TRBV6-5
TGTGCCAGCAGCTTCGGGGGGGGCAGCTTGAACACTGAAGCTTTCTTT CASSFGGGSLNTEAFF TRBJ1-1 - few TRBV7-6
TGTGCCAGTAGCCTCCGGGGAGTGGGAGAGACCCAGTACTTC CASSLRGVGETQYF TRBJ2-5 - - TRBV19
TGCAGCACGAAAGAGGTGTACACTGAAGCTTTCTTT CSTKEVYTEAFF TRBJ1-1 - once TRBV29-1
TGTGCCAGCAGTTGGGCTGGGAGCACTGAAGCTTTCTTT CASSWAGSTEAFF TRBJ1-1 - - TRBV6-5
TGCGCCAGCAGCTTGGACGGAGTCAATCAGCCCCAGCATTTT CASSLDGVNQPQHF TRBJ1-5 - - TRBV5-1
TGTGCCAGCTCACCCGGCTGGGAGGGAGAGACCCAGTACTTC CASSPGWEGETQYF TRBJ2-5 TRBD2 - TRBV18
TGCGCCAGCAGCTCTCCAGGGGCTGGGAATCCAAATCCGTTCTTC CASSSPGAGNPNPFF TRBJ2-1 - - TRBV5-1
TGTGCCAGCAGTTACGCGGCGGCTAGCTCCTACGAGCAGTACTTC CASSYAAASSYEQYF TRBJ2-7 - - TRBV6-5
TGTGCCAGCAGCGGATCAAGTAGGACAGGGGGCGTGGAGCAGTACTTC CASSGSSRTGGVEQYF TRBJ2-7 TRBD1 - TRBV7-8
TGTGCCTGGGCCCCCGTGAGGGATAACTACGAGCAGTACTTC CAWAPVRDNYEQYF TRBJ2-7 - - TRBV30
TGTGCCAGCAGCTTCTACAGCCCAGTCGGTACAGATACGCAGTATTTT CASSFYSPVGTDTQYF TRBJ2-3 - - TRBV11-2
TGTGCCAGCAGGGGGACTAGCTGGGATGAGCAGTTCTTC CASRGTSWDEQFF TRBJ2-1 TRBD2 - TRBV2
TGTGCCAGTAGCACAGGGGGCTGGTATGGCTACACCTTC CASSTGGWYGYTF TRBJ1-2 TRBD1 - TRBV19
TGTGCCAGCAGCTTAGAGGTGGGGACTAGCGGTCGGCATGAGCAGTTCTTC CASSLEVGTSGRHEQFF TRBJ2-1 TRBD2 - TRBV11-3
TGTGCCAGCAGTTACTCTCTAGCGGGAGGGGGCGAGCAGTACTTC CASSYSLAGGGEQYF TRBJ2-7 TRBD2 - TRBV6-5
TGTGCCAGCAGTTCCATATCGGGGAATCAGCCCCAGCATTTT CASSSISGNQPQHF TRBJ1-5 - once TRBV28
TGCGCCAGCAGGGGACATCCCTCTGGAAACACCATATATTTT CASRGHPSGNTIYF TRBJ1-3 - - TRBV5-1
TGTGCCAGCAGTGTCTTGACAGGGGGTGGCTACACCTTC CASSVLTGGGYTF TRBJ1-2 TRBD1 - TRBV2
TGTGCCAGTAGCCTAAACAGGGGGCACGAGCAGTACTTC CASSLNRGHEQYF TRBJ2-7 TRBD1 - TRBV19
TGTGCCAGCAGCCAAGAAGGCCTAGCGGAGGTGGGGCCCTACAATGAGCAGTTCTTC CASSQEGLAEVGPYNEQFF TRBJ2-1 TRBD2 few TRBV14
TGTGCCAGCAGCTTGGCAGGGGACACTGAAGCTTTCTTT CASSLAGDTEAFF TRBJ1-1 - - TRBV11-2
TGTGCCAGCAGCTTAGCCCAGACAGGAGGCACTGAAGCTTTCTTT CASSLAQTGGTEAFF TRBJ1-1 - - TRBV7-2
TGCGCCAGCAGCTTGGTGACAGGGGGGAGCTCCTACGAGCAGTACTTC CASSLVTGGSSYEQYF TRBJ2-7 TRBD1 - TRBV5-1
TGTGCCAGCAGTTTATGGGCAGGGGCTAACTATGGCTACACCTTC CASSLWAGANYGYTF TRBJ1-2 - - TRBV27
TGTGCCAGCAGCTTCGGACTAGCGGGAGCCGGGGAGCTGTTTTTT CASSFGLAGAGELFF TRBJ2-2 TRBD2 - TRBV7-8
TGTGCCAGCAGCTTAGTATCGGGGGACAATCAGCCCCAGCATTTT CASSLVSGDNQPQHF TRBJ1-5 - - TRBV7-2
TGTGCCAGCAGTACCCACAGGGGCCTAAGCTCTGGAAACACCATATATTTT CASSTHRGLSSGNTIYF TRBJ1-3 TRBD1 - TRBV25-1
TGTGCTAGTGGCCACTCCTACGAGCAGTACTTC CASGHSYEQYF TRBJ2-7 - - TRBV12-5
TGTGCCAGCTCTCGGGAAACGTCCTACGAGCAGTACTTC CASSRETSYEQYF TRBJ2-7 - once TRBV19
TGTGCCAGCAGCTTGTCCCCTTCCCCTCCCCACGAGCAGTACTTC CASSLSPSPPHEQYF TRBJ2-7 - few TRBV7-6
TGTGCCAGCTCACCACCGAGGACAGTCGGAGCCTACGAGCAGTACTTC CASSPPRTVGAYEQYF TRBJ2-7 - - TRBV18
TGCGCCAGCAGCTTGGGGGGGGAGCGCTACAATGAGCAGTTCTTC CASSLGGERYNEQFF TRBJ2-1 - few TRBV5-1
TGTGCCAGCAGCTCACAGGGGGCGAAGGGAGAGACCCAGTACTTC CASSSQGAKGETQYF TRBJ2-5 TRBD1 - TRBV11-3
TGTGCCAGCAGCTTGGGACAGGGGGCATACGAGCAGTACTTC CASSLGQGAYEQYF TRBJ2-7 TRBD1 - TRBV7-8
TGTGCCAGCAGTTACGGACAGGGGACTAACTATGGCTACACCTTC CASSYGQGTNYGYTF TRBJ1-2 TRBD1 - TRBV6-5
TGTGCCATCAGCGAAGGTACAGGTAGCACAGATACGCAGTATTTT CAISEGTGSTDTQYF TRBJ2-3 - - TRBV10-3
TGTGCCAGCAGTTCCTTCACTAGCAGCAATGAGCAGTTCTTC CASSSFTSSNEQFF TRBJ2-1 - - TRBV7-6
TGTGCCAGCAGCTCCTTCTACTCCTACGAGCAGTACTTC CASSSFYSYEQYF TRBJ2-7 - - TRBV7-9
TGTGCCAGCAGCACGACTGAAAATCAGCCCCAGCATTTT CASSTTENQPQHF TRBJ1-5 - - TRBV6-6